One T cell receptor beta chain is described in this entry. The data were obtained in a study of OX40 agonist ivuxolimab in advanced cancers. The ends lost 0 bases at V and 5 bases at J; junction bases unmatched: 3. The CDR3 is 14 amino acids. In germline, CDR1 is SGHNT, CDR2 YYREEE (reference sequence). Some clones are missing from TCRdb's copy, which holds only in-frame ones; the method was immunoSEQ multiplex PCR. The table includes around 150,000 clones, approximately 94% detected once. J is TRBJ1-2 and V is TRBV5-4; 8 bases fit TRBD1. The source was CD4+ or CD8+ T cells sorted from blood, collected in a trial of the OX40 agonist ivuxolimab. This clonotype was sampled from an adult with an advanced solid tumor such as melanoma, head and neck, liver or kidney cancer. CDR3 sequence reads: CASSLEGTGYGYTF. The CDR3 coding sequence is TGTGCCAGCAGCTTGGAGGGGACAGGATATGGCTACACCTTC.